This T cell receptor beta chain originates from a study of human T cells and chemical hapten exposure. In the study overall: Patch tests of 0.01% DPC on the upper back were read at 6 days. Mostly female patients had alopecia areata, totalis or universalis. Findings and caveats of the study: DPC sensitization did not alter TCRs above 1 in 1000 frequency.

Using its own MiXCR run on the RACE reads, TCRdb lists one record per CDR3 protein. The sample has tens of thousands of distinct CDR3 sequences; around 15% are singletons. CDR3 length: 11 amino acids. Germline loops: CDR1 MDHEN, CDR2 SYDVKM. V shed 4 bases and J shed 5 bases, with 5 bases lying between them. This clonotype occurred a few times. What it binds is unknown. Time point indicated: pre-sensitization, week 0. Treatment indicated: therapeutic diphenylcyclopropenone sensitization with weekly scalp DPC. The chain employs TRBV28 and TRBJ2-5; D is unclear. This TCR was sampled from a woman aged 50 to 60 with alopecia areata. Some clones in this sample may be carry-over from other donors' samples. Sequences were derived from whole blood, sampled in connection with sensitization to the hapten diphenylcyclopropenone (DPC). CDR3 residues: CASSWRETQYF. The CDR3 DNA reads as TGTGCCAGCAGTTGGCGGGAGACCCAGTACTTC.